These 27 T cell receptor beta chains share one sample of origin, sequenced in a study of vaccination and CD4 T cells after COVID-19. The sample's treatment: roughly nine-day PBMC culture with coronavirus spike peptide pools or control peptides (ViraFEST assay). Harvesting of the unexposed donor's CD4+ T cells predated the COVID-19 pandemic (2011-2018). Oncomine TCR Beta short-read sequencing was applied to DNA from cultured CD4+ T cells. Scientists extracted genomic DNA from CD4+ T cells grown in culture. MiXCR, applied by TCRdb to the PCR reads, yields one record per CDR3 protein. The sample records about 9,500 distinct CDR3 sequences, more than 25% being singletons. The antigens of these receptors remain unknown. Sequences were obtained from CD4+ T cells from blood, cultured in vitro. The receptors derive from a human donor in good health.

V and J are TRBV20-1 and TRBJ2-5, with TRBD2 as a possible D gene (5 bases). CDR3 size: 12 residues. Germline CDR1 DFQATT, CDR2 SNEGSKA (reference sequence). The V end lost 7 bases, the J end lost 1 base, and 10 bases lay between the germline ends. Written as DNA, the CDR3 is TGCAGTGGCCGGGATCTCCAAGAGACCCAGTACTTC. Translated: CSGRDLQETQYF.

Within the sample, this clonotype is medium-sized. The V gene is TRBV2, the J gene TRBJ1-2, with D unclear. The CDR3 is 14 residues long. Germline CDR1 and CDR2: SNHLY and FYNNEI. Trimming cost V 3 bases and J 0 bases, with 8 bases left between them. The CDR3 sequence is CASSETGTNYGYTF. CDR3 DNA: TGTGCCAGCAGTGAGACGGGTACTAACTATGGCTACACCTTC.

The genes are TRBV9 and TRBJ1-2; TRBD1 agrees at 7 bases. The V segment lost 0 bases and the J segment 4 bases; nucleotides outside the gene matches: 9. Germline loops: CDR1 SGDLS, CDR2 YYNGEE. The CDR3 consists of 16 residues. CDR3 protein: CASSVVGGGGPYGYTF. The CDR3 nucleotides read TGTGCCAGCAGCGTAGTCGGGGGAGGGGGCCCCTATGGCTACACCTTC.

The rearrangement joins TRBV19 to TRBJ2-1; D is unresolved. V was cut by 0 bases and J by 7 bases, with 4 bases left in between. Germline V gene lookup returns CDR1 LNHDA and CDR2 SQIVND (reference sequence). The CDR3 consists of 12 residues. The CDR3 loop reads CASSIDRNEQFF. CDR3 in DNA: TGTGCCAGTAGTATAGATCGGAATGAGCAGTTCTTC.

The chain is built from TRBV14 and TRBJ1-2, with D tentatively TRBD1 (6 bases). The CDR3 is 13 residues long. V dropped 1 base and J dropped 5 bases, with 8 bases sitting between them. Germline lookup yields CDR1 SGHDN and CDR2 FVKESK. CDR3 nucleotides: TGTGCCAGCAGCCAAGTCGGACAGTATGGCTACACCTTC. Protein product: CASSQVGQYGYTF.

This clonotype has just a few counts. The V gene is TRBV15, the J gene TRBJ2-7; 7 bases line up with TRBD2. V lost 5 bases to trimming and J lost 6 bases; unmatched junction nucleotides: 7. CDR1 and CDR2 from the germline V gene are LNHNV and YYDKDF (reference sequence). The CDR3 has 13 residues. The CDR3 sequence: CATSRGSSSEQYF. For the CDR3, the DNA is TGTGCCACCAGCCGCGGGAGTTCAAGCGAGCAGTACTTC.

This clonotype was detected only a few times. The genes are TRBV6-2 or TRBV6-3 and TRBJ2-7; a weak D match, TRBD1 (6 bases). Trimming left V 7 bases short and J 3 bases short, with 22 bases between. Germline V gives CDR1 MNHEY, CDR2 SVGEGT. The CDR3 is made up of 16 amino acids. The CDR3 nucleotides are TGTGCCAGCAACCCCGGCCACAGGGTACCTAACTACGAGCAGTACTTC. Its translation is CASNPGHRVPNYEQYF.

This sequence joins TRBV24-1 and TRBJ2-3; TRBD2 matches at 9 bases. The germline gives CDR1 KGHDR, CDR2 SFDVKD. The CDR3 covers 18 residues. J gave up 0 bases and V 0 bases, and 6 bases lay outside the gene matches. CDR3 DNA sequence: TGTGCCACCAGTGATTTGCCCGGACTAGCGATTAGCACAGATACGCAGTATTTT. Translation: CATSDLPGLAISTDTQYF.

Concerning this clonotype itself: One junction end does not reproduce the germline sequence, and a read error may be involved. The V call is TRBV7-7, the J call TRBJ2-2; 7 positions agree with TRBD1. CDR1 is SSHAT, CDR2 FNYEAQ, per germline (reference sequence). The CDR3 loop spans 14 amino acids. CDR3 sequence reads: CASSPDRVGGELFF. CDR3 in DNA: TGTGCTAGCAGCCCCGACAGGGTCGGCGGGGAGCTGTTTTTT. The entire variable domain, with the rest obtained from reference TRBV7-7 and TRBJ2-2, is as follows: GAGVSQSPRYKVTKRGQDVTLRCDPISSHATLYWYQQALGQGPEFLTYFNYEAQPDKSGLPSDRFSAERPEGSISTLTIQRTEQRDSAMYRCASSPDRVGGELFFGEGSRLTVL.

This clonotype has a handful of counts. The chain uses TRBV12-3 or TRBV12-4 and TRBJ2-5, with D maybe TRBD2 (6 bases). Trimming took off 5 bases at V and 3 bases at J, with 19 bases between the two ends. The CDR3 covers 16 residues. DNA of the CDR3: TGTGCCAGCAGTCCCCTCGGAGGGGCGGGGAAAGAGACCCAGTACTTC. Translation: CASSPLGGAGKETQYF.

The rearrangement uses TRBV12-3 or TRBV12-4 and TRBJ1-6; 7 bases map to TRBD1. Unmatched junction bases numbered 6, after V lost 7 bases and J lost 3 bases. There are 15 residues in the CDR3. The CDR3 bases are TGTGCCAGCAATCCGGGACAGAGCTATAATTCACCCCTCCACTTT. Translated: CASNPGQSYNSPLHF.

This clonotype appeared once. The chain couples TRBV5-1 to TRBJ2-3; 9 nucleotides align to TRBD2. Germline V gene sequence: CDR1 SGHRS, CDR2 YFSETQ. The CDR3 loop spans 11 amino acids. Trimming removed 6 bases from V and 11 bases from J; junction bases left unmatched: 4. The CDR3 sequence is CASKVAGEQYF. DNA for the CDR3: TGCGCCAGCAAGGTAGCGGGAGAGCAGTATTTT.

The table lists this clonotype with a few counts. V and J are TRBV20-1 and TRBJ2-5, with TRBD2 as a possible D gene (6 bases). Trimming left V 1 base short and J 2 bases short, with 11 bases between. CDR3 length: 14 residues. CDR1 is DFQATT, CDR2 SNEGSKA, per germline (reference sequence). The CDR3 protein is CSARGYSGQETQYF. CDR3 in DNA: TGCAGTGCTAGAGGTTATAGCGGACAAGAGACCCAGTACTTC.

The CDR3 here is CSARDTVADTQYF. The DNA of the CDR3 is TGCAGTGCTAGAGATACAGTAGCAGATACGCAGTATTTT. V usage is TRBV20-1 and J usage is TRBJ2-3, with D hard to call. The CDR3 contains 13 residues. Germline V gene data show CDR1 as DFQATT and CDR2 as SNEGSKA (reference sequence). Trimming took 0 bases from V and 4 from J, leaving 8 bases between them.

The chain links TRBV7-2 to TRBJ1-6; no clear D gene. There are 16 residues in the CDR3. V was cut by 1 base and J by 7 bases, with 14 bases left in between. Germline CDR1 reads SGHTA; CDR2 reads FQGNSA. The CDR3 coding sequence is TGTGCCAGCAGCTTAGATTTGAGGGCGGGGAATTCACCCCTCCACTTT. It is translated as CASSLDLRAGNSPLHF.

The chain combines TRBV5-1 with TRBJ1-2; D possibly corresponds to TRBD1 (6 bases). The CDR3 is made up of 17 amino acids. V lost 0 bases and J 8 bases, leaving 23 bases between the germline ends. CDR1 is SGHRS, CDR2 YFSETQ, per germline. The CDR3 nucleotides read TGCGCCAGCAGCTTGGACGCAGGGGCAGGAACCTACGGGGGCTACACCTTC. As protein: CASSLDAGAGTYGGYTF.

The rearrangement joins TRBV6-2 or TRBV6-3 to TRBJ1-1, with D tentatively TRBD1 (5 bases). Germline CDR1 is MNHEY and CDR2 is SVGEGT. This CDR3 region has 18 residues. Trimming removed 8 bases from V and 1 base from J, with 26 bases in between. This CDR3 is CASPPPMWQGNGNTEAFF. CDR3 in DNA: TGTGCCAGCCCCCCCCCTATGTGGCAGGGCAATGGGAACACTGAAGCTTTCTTT.

This clonotype has a handful of counts. The CDR3: CASSLKRGSYEQYF. CDR3 DNA: TGTGCCAGCAGTTTAAAGCGGGGGTCCTACGAGCAGTACTTC. The V call is TRBV12-3 or TRBV12-4, the J call TRBJ2-7; 8 nucleotides match TRBD2. Trimming removed 2 bases from V and 1 base from J; junction bases left unmatched: 1. This CDR3 has 14 residues.

The rearrangement links TRBV4-2 to TRBJ2-7; D may be TRBD2 (6 bases). Between the trimmed V and J ends, which lost 1 base and 2 bases, there was a span of 12 bases. Germline CDR1 and CDR2: LGHNA and YNFKEQ. This CDR3 comprises 15 residues. The CDR3 bases are TGTGCCAGCAGCCAAGGGGGACTGCAAACCTACGAGCAGTACTTC. Translation: CASSQGGLQTYEQYF.

The chain combines TRBV7-9 with TRBJ1-1; D perhaps matches TRBD1 (5 bases). Germline V gives CDR1 SEHNR, CDR2 FQNEAQ (reference sequence). V was pared by 2 bases and J by 1 base, with 11 bases between. CDR3 length: 15 residues. The CDR3 here is CASSLSGTANTEAFF. DNA for the CDR3: TGTGCCAGCAGCTTATCCGGGACGGCGAACACTGAAGCTTTCTTT.

J is TRBJ2-1 and V is TRBV7-9, with 14 bases aligning to TRBD2. Per the germline V gene, CDR1 is SEHNR and CDR2 is FQNEAQ (reference sequence). V lost 5 bases to trimming and J lost 3 bases; unmatched junction nucleotides: 9. The CDR3 sequence is 18 residues long. The DNA for the CDR3 is TGTGCCAGCAGCCCGGGACTAGCGGGAGCACGGAGCTACAATGAGCAGTTCTTC. This gives the protein CASSPGLAGARSYNEQFF. The full variable domain, in which reference TRBV7-9 and TRBJ2-1 provide the parts outside the CDR3, is DTGVSQNPRHKITKRGQNVTFRCDPISEHNRLYWYRQTLGQGPEFLTYFQNEAQLEKSRLLSDRFSAERPKGSFSTLEIQRTEQGDSAMYLCASSPGLAGARSYNEQFFGPGTRLTVL.

This clonotype was picked up a small number of times. The J gene is TRBJ2-7, the V gene TRBV15; D possibly uses TRBD1 or TRBD2 (6 bases each). The CDR3 totals 15 residues. The germline CDR1 and CDR2 sequences are LNHNV and YYDKDF (reference sequence). V lost 1 base to trimming and J lost 6 bases, with 16 bases between them. The CDR3 here is CATSRAGSGAPEQYF. DNA for the CDR3: TGTGCCACCAGCAGAGCTGGGTCGGGGGCGCCCGAGCAGTACTTC.

The J gene is TRBJ2-6, the V gene TRBV7-3, with D unresolved. The V end was cut by 5 bases, the J end by 0 bases, with 11 bases between. The CDR3 covers 16 residues. Germline values: CDR1 SGHTA, CDR2 FQGTGA. CDR3 in DNA: TGTGCCAGCAGCCCCGGACCGCCCTCTGGGGCCAACGTCCTGACTTTC. This sequence encodes CASSPGPPSGANVLTF.

The chain recombines TRBV6-2 or TRBV6-3 with TRBJ2-5, with a tentative D call TRBD1 (5 bases). CDR3 length: 14 amino acids. In germline, CDR1 is MNHEY, CDR2 SVGEGT. V lost 6 bases and J lost 0, with 11 bases in between. The CDR3 is CASRLDRDQETQYF. The CDR3 nucleotides read TGTGCCAGCAGACTCGACAGAGACCAAGAGACCCAGTACTTC.

This clonotype was detected only a few times. V gene TRBV6-1 combines with J gene TRBJ1-1; 8 bases are a match to TRBD1. This CDR3 has 14 amino acids. Per the germline V gene, CDR1 is MNHNS and CDR2 is SASEGT. With V trimmed by 7 bases and J by 3 bases, 7 bases remained unmatched. The DNA for the CDR3 is TGTGCCAGCAAGGCAGGGGGCTCAGACACTGAAGCTTTCTTT. It encodes CASKAGGSDTEAFF.

The chain couples TRBV12-3 or TRBV12-4 to TRBJ2-5; D is unclear. The CDR3 has 14 amino acids. The V end was cut by 1 base, the J end by 2 bases, with 8 bases between. CDR3 sequence: CASSLGTEQETQYF. In DNA, the CDR3 is TGTGCCAGCAGTTTAGGGACGGAACAAGAGACCCAGTACTTC.

This clonotype was counted only a few times. The chain couples TRBV5-1 to TRBJ2-5; maybe TRBD1 (6 bases). Trimming stripped 4 bases from V and 2 bases from J, with 15 bases between. The length of the CDR3 is 15 residues. CDR1 SGHRS and CDR2 YFSETQ come from the germline V gene. CDR3 protein: CASSIAGAGQETQYF. For the CDR3, the DNA is TGCGCCAGCAGCATCGCAGGGGCTGGGCAAGAGACCCAGTACTTC.